This TCR beta chain was identified during a study of T cell changes during pregnancy in multiple sclerosis. CDR1 is SGHRS, CDR2 YFSETQ, per germline. This CDR3 comprises 13 residues. V was cut by 6 bases and J by 0 bases, with 10 bases left in between. Repertoires were generated with immunoSEQ multiplex PCR, while TCRdb's copy carries only in-frame clones and drops some. Of more than 35,000 clones in the sample, about 89% were seen once. J is TRBJ2-7 and V is TRBV5-1; D unclear. Here the sequenced sample was CD4+ T cells from peripheral blood mononuclear cells, taken in the third trimester of pregnancy. The source is a female donor in good health, enrolled as a control in a pregnancy study. The CDR3 spells CASKTGNSYEQYF. CDR3 coding DNA: TGCGCCAGCAAGACTGGAAACTCCTACGAGCAGTACTTC.